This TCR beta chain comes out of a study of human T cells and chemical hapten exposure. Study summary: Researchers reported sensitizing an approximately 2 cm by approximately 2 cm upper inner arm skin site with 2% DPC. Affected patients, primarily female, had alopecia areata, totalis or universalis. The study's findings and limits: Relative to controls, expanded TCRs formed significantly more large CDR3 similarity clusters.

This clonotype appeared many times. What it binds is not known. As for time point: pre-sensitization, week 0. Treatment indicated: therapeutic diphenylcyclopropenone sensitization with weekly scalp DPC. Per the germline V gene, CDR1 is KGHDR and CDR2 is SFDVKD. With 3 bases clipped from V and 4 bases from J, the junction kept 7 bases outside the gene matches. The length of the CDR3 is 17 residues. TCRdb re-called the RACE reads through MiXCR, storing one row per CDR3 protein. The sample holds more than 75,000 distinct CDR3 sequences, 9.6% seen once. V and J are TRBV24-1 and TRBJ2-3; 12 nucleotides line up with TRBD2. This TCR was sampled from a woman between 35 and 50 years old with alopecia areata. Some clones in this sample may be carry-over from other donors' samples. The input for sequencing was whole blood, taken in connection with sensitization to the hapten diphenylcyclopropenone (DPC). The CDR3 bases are TGTGCCACCAGTGATGTGACTAGCGGGGGCCGCTCAGATACGCAGTATTTT. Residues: CATSDVTSGGRSDTQYF.